The subject of this entry is one T cell receptor beta chain. Profiling relied on immunoSEQ multiplex PCR, and the TCRdb table lists in-frame clones only, not all of them. The data contain over 120,000 clones, more than 85% of them singletons. These data originate in a study of T cell responses to AZD1222 COVID-19 vaccine. Trimming removed 3 bases from V and 0 bases from J, with 8 bases in between. The CDR3 length is 14 residues. The V gene's germline CDR1 is SNHLY and CDR2 FYNNEI. The starting material was peripheral blood, obtained on day 0 of AZD1222 vaccination. V is TRBV2 and J is TRBJ1-1, with D tentatively TRBD1 (5 bases). This TCR derives from an adult in good health. CDR3 sequence (DNA): TGTGCCAGCAGTGAGAGGGGAATGAACACTGAAGCTTTCTTT. This translates into CASSERGMNTEAFF.